These T cell receptor beta chains were read from a single sample in a study of PD-1 blockade in classical Hodgkin lymphoma. Using immunoSEQ multiplex PCR, the repertoire was profiled, and TCRdb retains in-frame clones only, with some absent. The sample contains about 11,000 clones, 80% of which appear only once. The material was peripheral blood mononuclear cells (PBMCs), obtained before the second cycle of nivolumab. These receptors all come from a human donor with classical Hodgkin lymphoma. The conserved cysteine and the conserved F or W are not part of the CDR3 here. The order of the fields is clone size, V gene, J gene, CDR3 protein. Only some rows state a clone size, as once, few, many or a class for expanded clones.

clone_size: -
v_call: TRBV5-6
j_call: TRBJ2-5
cdr3_aa: ASSSQETQY

clone_size: -
v_call: TRBV9
j_call: TRBJ1-5
cdr3_aa: ASSVDNSNQPQH

clone_size: -
v_call: TRBV27
j_call: TRBJ1-1
cdr3_aa: ASSPLRGFTGGRATEAF

clone_size: -
v_call: TRBV5-6
j_call: TRBJ2-7
cdr3_aa: ASSSNGWGEWYEQY

clone_size: -
v_call: TRBV6-5
j_call: TRBJ1-1
cdr3_aa: ASSLNREQNTEAF

clone_size: -
v_call: TRBV13
j_call: TRBJ1-6
cdr3_aa: ASSLSAMGRDNSPLH

clone_size: few
v_call: TRBV28
j_call: TRBJ1-2
cdr3_aa: ASRAQGLRYGYT

clone_size: -
v_call: TRBV7-6
j_call: TRBJ2-7
cdr3_aa: ASSPGANPYEQY

clone_size: few
v_call: TRBV29-1
j_call: TRBJ1-1
cdr3_aa: SVVRVTEAF

clone_size: -
v_call: TRBV9
j_call: TRBJ2-7
cdr3_aa: ASRRYGTVAIIYEQY